The 18 T cell receptor beta chains below come from one sample, sequenced in a study of early T cells in non-severe SARS-CoV-2 infection. TCRdb reprocessed the 5' RACE reads with MiXCR, giving one entry per CDR3 protein. There are 90,000 or so distinct CDR3 sequences in the sample; about 15% occur only once, and 5.5% lies in the top ten. The specimen was whole blood. The source of these receptors is an adult who was a healthcare worker with PCR-confirmed SARS-CoV-2 infection or an uninfected control (not recorded which).

V usage is TRBV10-3 and J usage is TRBJ1-6; no definite D call. The V end was cut by 11 bases, the J end by 4 bases, with 9 bases between. Germline loops: CDR1 ENHRY, CDR2 SYGVKD. This CDR3 comprises 12 residues. The CDR3 bases are TGTGCCGCACGGGGTTATAATTCACCCCTCCACTTT. Translated, it gives CAARGYNSPLHF.

The V call is TRBV5-1, the J call TRBJ2-7; D might be TRBD1 or TRBD2, each matching 5 bases. V shed 3 bases and J shed 5 bases, with 15 bases lying between them. This CDR3 has 14 residues. Per the germline V gene, CDR1 is SGHRS and CDR2 is YFSETQ. The CDR3 protein is CASSSGTTTNEQYF. Here the CDR3 DNA reads TGCGCCAGCAGCTCCGGGACGACGACGAACGAGCAGTACTTC.

The sample holds a few counts of this clonotype. At one end the junction does not follow the germline gene, possibly because of a read error. The V and J genes are TRBV20-1 and TRBJ2-7; D possibly corresponds to TRBD2 (6 bases). This CDR3 has 14 residues. CDR1 and CDR2 from the germline V gene are DFQATT and SNEGSKA (reference sequence). CDR3 amino acids: CSARVQRAVDEQYF. The CDR3 DNA follows: TGCAGTGCCAGAGTTCAGCGGGCTGTCGACGAGCAGTACTTC.

The rearrangement joins TRBV5-1 to TRBJ1-6; 7 bases map to TRBD1. V dropped 0 bases and J dropped 7; count of bases not matched to a gene: 1. The germline gives CDR1 SGHRS, CDR2 YFSETQ. The CDR3 has 14 residues. CDR3 nucleotide sequence: TGCGCCAGCAGCTTGGAGACAGGGAATTCACCCCTCCACTTT. It encodes CASSLETGNSPLHF.

This chain links TRBV29-1 with TRBJ2-5; D uncertain. The CDR3 is 13 residues long. Germline CDR1 SQVTM, CDR2 ANQGSEA. Deletions cut 3 bases from V and 4 bases from J, with 12 bases between. CDR3 nucleotides: TGCAGCGTTGACGACACAACCGGAGAGACCCAGTACTTC. Its protein product is CSVDDTTGETQYF.

This chain connects TRBV9 to TRBJ2-7, with D uncertain. Germline lookup yields CDR1 SGDLS and CDR2 YYNGEE. The CDR3 contains 14 residues. V lost 0 bases, J lost 3 bases, and 10 bases lay in between. DNA for the CDR3: TGTGCCAGCAGCGTAGAATCCCATGGCTACGAGCAGTACTTC. It yields the protein CASSVESHGYEQYF.

V is TRBV6-2 or TRBV6-3 and J is TRBJ2-1, with D hard to call. The CDR3 consists of 13 residues. V dropped 4 bases and J dropped 7 bases, with 11 bases sitting between them. Germline CDR1 MNHEY, CDR2 SVGEGT. The CDR3 loop is CASSWNITNEQFF. CDR3 in DNA: TGTGCCAGCAGTTGGAACATTACTAATGAGCAGTTCTTC.

This chain connects TRBV7-9 to TRBJ2-1; D is unresolved. CDR1 and CDR2 (germline): SEHNR, FQNEAQ (reference sequence). The CDR3 loop spans 14 amino acids. With 1 base removed from V and 5 bases from J, the gap between germline ends came to 9 bases. Here the CDR3 reads CASSLDASDNEQFF. The CDR3 region has the DNA TGTGCCAGCAGCTTAGATGCGTCGGACAATGAGCAGTTCTTC.

This clonotype was recorded a few times. This chain links TRBV5-1 with TRBJ1-2; D not certain. This CDR3 has 14 residues. CDR1 is SGHRS and CDR2 is YFSETQ in the germline V gene. Trimming removed 5 bases from V and 4 bases from J, with 15 bases in between. The CDR3 DNA is TGCGCCAGCAGTAGTGGCACAGCTATCTATGGCTACACCTTC. It translates to CASSSGTAIYGYTF.

This clonotype was picked up one time. J is TRBJ1-5 and V is TRBV5-5; D call uncertain. The CDR3 runs to 15 residues. With 0 bases removed from V and 3 bases from J, the gap between germline ends came to 10 bases. Germline CDR1 is SGHKS and CDR2 is YYEKEE (reference sequence). The DNA of the CDR3 is TGTGCCAGCAGCTTGGCGGGTTTCAACAATCAGCCCCAGCATTTT. As protein: CASSLAGFNNQPQHF.

This clonotype was seen a few times. The genes are TRBV12-3 or TRBV12-4 and TRBJ1-2; 8 bases are a match to TRBD1. CDR3 length: 16 amino acids. V was clipped by 3 bases and J by 4 bases; unmatched bases: 10. CDR3 in DNA: TGTGCCAGCAGTTTTGCCCGCCGGACAGGGCCCTATGGCTACACCTTC. It specifies CASSFARRTGPYGYTF.

The gene calls are TRBV21-1 and TRBJ1-2. TRBV21-1 is a pseudogene locus. There are 8 residues in the CDR3. CDR3 bases: TGTGCCGGCCCGGGCTACACCTTC. Its protein product is CAGPGYTF.

This clonotype turned up a few times. CDR3 nucleotides: TGTGCCACCCTAGGGGAGAACCAAGAGACCCAGTACTTC. Protein product: CATLGENQETQYF. The chain uses TRBV28 and TRBJ2-5, with D perhaps given as TRBD1 or TRBD2 (5 bases each). The germline CDR1 and CDR2 sequences are MDHEN and SYDVKM. The CDR3 is made up of 13 amino acids. V was trimmed by 10 bases and J by 0 bases, leaving 12 bases between them.

In this sample, this clonotype turned up many times. This chain connects TRBV5-1 to TRBJ1-6; TRBD1 agrees at 10 bases. Germline V CDR1 and CDR2: SGHRS, YFSETQ. The CDR3 loop spans 16 amino acids. Trimming cost V 4 bases and J 9 bases; bases outside gene matches: 10. In DNA, the CDR3 is TGCGCCAGCAGCCCCGAACCGGACAGGGGGGTTTCACCCCTCCACTTT. Its protein is CASSPEPDRGVSPLHF.

This clonotype showed up many times. The chain couples TRBV11-2 to TRBJ1-5; maybe TRBD1 (5 bases). V was clipped by 2 bases and J by 0 bases, with 14 bases between them. Germline V gives CDR1 SGHAT, CDR2 FQNNGV. CDR3 length: 17 amino acids. Here the CDR3 reads CASSLRGYRYSNQPQHF. DNA of the CDR3: TGTGCCAGCAGCTTAAGGGGCTACAGATATAGCAATCAGCCCCAGCATTTT.

This clonotype was seen more than once but under ten times. The V and J genes are TRBV19 and TRBJ2-7; 8 nucleotides match TRBD2. The J segment lost 7 bases and the V segment lost 5 bases, leaving 10 bases of the junction unmatched. The V gene's germline CDR1 is LNHDA and CDR2 SQIVND (reference sequence). The CDR3 loop spans 14 amino acids. Here the CDR3 reads CASSVSSGRSEQYF. For the CDR3, the DNA is TGTGCCAGTAGTGTGTCGAGCGGGAGAAGTGAGCAGTACTTC.

The sample holds a few counts of this clonotype. The J gene is TRBJ2-1, the V gene TRBV30; unclear D gene. CDR3 length: 14 residues. V lost 2 bases, J lost 0 bases, and 8 bases lay in between. CDR1 and CDR2 (germline): GTSNPN, SVGIG (reference sequence). The CDR3 sequence: CAWSSESSYNEQFF. In DNA form, the CDR3 reads TGTGCCTGGAGTTCCGAAAGCTCCTACAATGAGCAGTTCTTC.

This clonotype was detected ten times or more. The chain links TRBV12-3 or TRBV12-4 to TRBJ2-7, with D hard to call. The length of the CDR3 is 14 residues. Trimming stripped 3 bases from V and 5 bases from J, with 14 bases between. As DNA, the CDR3 is TGTGCCAGCAGTTTCCTGGGCCACGTTGACGAGCAGTACTTC. Translating gives CASSFLGHVDEQYF.